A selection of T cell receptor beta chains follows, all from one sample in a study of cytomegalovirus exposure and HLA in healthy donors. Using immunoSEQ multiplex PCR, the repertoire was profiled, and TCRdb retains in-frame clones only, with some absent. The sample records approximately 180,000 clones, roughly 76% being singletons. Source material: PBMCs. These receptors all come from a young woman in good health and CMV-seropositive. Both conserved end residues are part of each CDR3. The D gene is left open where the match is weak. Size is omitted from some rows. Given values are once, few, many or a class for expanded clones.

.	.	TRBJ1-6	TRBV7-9	TGTGCCAGCAAAAGGGATTACGGGGATTCACCCCTCCACTTT	CASKRDYGDSPLHF
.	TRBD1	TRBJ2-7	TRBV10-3	TGTGCCATCAGTCTGGAGAGGGGGCGCGAGCAGTACTTC	CAISLERGREQYF
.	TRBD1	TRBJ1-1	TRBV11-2	TGTGCCAGCAGACCCCAGGGACAGGGCCGGAACACTGAAGCTTTCTTT	CASRPQGQGRNTEAFF
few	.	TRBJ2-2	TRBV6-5	TGTGCCAGCAAGAGAATCTTCGCCGGGGAGCTGTTTTTT	CASKRIFAGELFF
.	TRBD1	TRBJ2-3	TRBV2	TGTGCCAGCAGTAGGCCAGGGGGTCCCGCTAGCACAGATACGCAGTATTTT	CASSRPGGPASTDTQYF
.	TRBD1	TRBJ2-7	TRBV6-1	TGTGCCAGCAGTGAAGGGGAAGGGGGCCTCTACGAGCAGTACTTC	CASSEGEGGLYEQYF
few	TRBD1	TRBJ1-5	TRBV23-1	TGCGCCAGCAACCACACGCAGGGGGTAAGAAAAAGCAATCAGCCCCAGCATTTT	CASNHTQGVRKSNQPQHF
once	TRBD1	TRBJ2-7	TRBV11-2	TGTGCCAGCAGCTCCCTAACAGGGGTTGGGTACGAGCAGTACTTC	CASSSLTGVGYEQYF
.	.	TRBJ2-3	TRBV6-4	TGTGCCAGCAGTGACTCAGGAAGGGGTACGCAGTATTTT	CASSDSGRGTQYF
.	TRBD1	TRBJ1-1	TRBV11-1	TGTGCCAGCAGCTATGGACAGGAAATGGCGAACACTGAAGCTTTCTTT	CASSYGQEMANTEAFF
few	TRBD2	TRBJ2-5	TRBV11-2	TGTGCCAGCAGCTTACTAGCGGGGGTTGAGACCCAGTACTTC	CASSLLAGVETQYF
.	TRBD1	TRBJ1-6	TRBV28	TGTGCCAGCAGTCCGCGGACAGGTTCTTATAATTCACCCCTCCACTTT	CASSPRTGSYNSPLHF
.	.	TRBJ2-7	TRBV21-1	TGTGCCAGCAGCAAGGCGAGCGGGGAAGGGCACGAGCAGTACTTC	CASSKASGEGHEQYF
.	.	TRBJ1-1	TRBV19	TGTGCCAGTAGTCCTTCCACAGGTTTAGTACTCATGAACACTGAAGCTTTCTTT	CASSPSTGLVLMNTEAFF